This TCR beta chain originates from a study of cytomegalovirus exposure and HLA in healthy donors. Measured with immunoSEQ multiplex PCR; TCRdb has only the in-frame clones, and not every one. The top ten hold about 2.7% of the sample, which has about 140,000 clones, approximately 87% seen once. As regards this clone: Its cognate antigen is unknown.

Study-wide results and limits: Reports indicated that the classifier achieved high specificity and sensitivity in diagnosing cytomegalovirus status. Confirmation was obtained in vitro that a few CMV-associated chains are specific for CMV antigens.

The CDR3 contains 13 residues. Trimming pared 3 bases from V and 2 bases from J, leaving 8 bases between. Germline assignment: CDR1 MGHDK and CDR2 SYGVNS. Sequenced input: PBMCs. V and J are TRBV25-1 and TRBJ2-7, with D hard to call. The receptor's source is a man aged 18 to 35 in good health and CMV-seronegative. Here the CDR3 DNA reads TGTGCCAGCAGTGAGAGGTCCACCTACGAGCAGTACTTC. As protein: CASSERSTYEQYF.